The clone carrying this T cell receptor (beta chain) was recorded at least ten times. The sample belongs to a study of T cell repertoires in cytomegalovirus infection. Each CDR3 protein is one row after TCRdb ran MiXCR on the reads. This table has around 320,000 distinct CDR3 sequences, over 7.5% appearing once. Sequenced material: PBMCs. The clonotype comes from a human donor in good health (CMV status not recorded). Some clones in this sample may be carry-over from other donors' samples.

Here the CDR3 DNA reads TGTGCCAGCAGCTTAGTCGCCCATCCCGAGGGGATCACTGGAAACACCATATATTTT. Translated, it gives CASSLVAHPEGITGNTIYF. The rearrangement uses TRBV7-6 and TRBJ1-3; D may be TRBD1 (5 bases). Germline V gene data show CDR1 as SGHVS and CDR2 as FNYEAQ. V shed 1 base and J shed 2 bases, with 21 bases lying between them. The CDR3 loop spans 19 amino acids.